This T cell receptor (beta chain) was observed in a study of blood T cell repertoires in COVID-19. Study details: The origin of the acute and convalescent COVID-19 samples was the United States, Italy and Spain.

Membership in each cohort depended on participant-reported clinical history. All recovered Cohort 3 donors got two negative PCRs, got clearance, or saw symptom resolution. V was pared by 8 bases and J by 4 bases, with 5 bases of the junction left unmatched. Germline lookup yields CDR1 SNHLY and CDR2 FYNNEI. The length of the CDR3 is 13 residues. In the original analysis: Quantification of nucleated cells was approximated via reference gene primer amplification. Sequencing used immunoSEQ multiplex PCR; TCRdb keeps in-frame clones, though not all of them. V, J and clone size reflect that table, while D and trimming were determined from the DNA. Of hundreds of thousands of clones in the sample, roughly 87% were seen once.

The sequence was obtained from a woman aged 40 to 49 who had recovered from COVID-19. The sequencing sample was made of PBMCs or T cells enriched from blood (not recorded which). The gene calls are TRBV2 and TRBJ2-5; TRBD2 matches at 9 bases. The CDR3 DNA sequence: TGTGCCAGCCGACTAGCGGCCCCAGAGACCCAGTACTTC. Encoded protein: CASRLAAPETQYF. The full variable domain, rest sourced from reference TRBV2 and TRBJ2-5, is EPEVTQTPSHQVTQMGQEVILRCVPISNHLYFYWYRQILGQKVEFLVSFYNNEISEKSEIFDDQFSVERPDGSNFTLKIRSTKLEDSAMYFCASRLAAPETQYFGPGTRLLVL.